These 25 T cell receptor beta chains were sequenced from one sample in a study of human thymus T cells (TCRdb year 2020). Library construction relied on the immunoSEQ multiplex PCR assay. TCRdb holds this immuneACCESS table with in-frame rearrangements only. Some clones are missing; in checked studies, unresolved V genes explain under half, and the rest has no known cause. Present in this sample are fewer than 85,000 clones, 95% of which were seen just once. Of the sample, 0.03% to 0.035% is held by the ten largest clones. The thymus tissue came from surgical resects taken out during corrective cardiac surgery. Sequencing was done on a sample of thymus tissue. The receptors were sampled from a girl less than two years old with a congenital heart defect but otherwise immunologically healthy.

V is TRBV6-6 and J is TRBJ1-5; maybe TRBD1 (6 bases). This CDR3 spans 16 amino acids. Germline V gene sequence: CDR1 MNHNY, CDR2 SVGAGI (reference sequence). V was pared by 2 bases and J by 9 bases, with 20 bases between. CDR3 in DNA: TGTGCCAGCAGTTACGAGAGGACAGAACTAATCATGCCCCAGCATTTT. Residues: CASSYERTELIMPQHF.

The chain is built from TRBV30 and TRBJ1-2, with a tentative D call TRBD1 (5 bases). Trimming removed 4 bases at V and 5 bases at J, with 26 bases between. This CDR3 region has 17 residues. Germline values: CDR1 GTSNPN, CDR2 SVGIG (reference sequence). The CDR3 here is CAWTVEGRRDKRYGYTF. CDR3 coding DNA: TGTGCCTGGACCGTCGAGGGACGGAGAGACAAGCGGTATGGCTACACCTTC.

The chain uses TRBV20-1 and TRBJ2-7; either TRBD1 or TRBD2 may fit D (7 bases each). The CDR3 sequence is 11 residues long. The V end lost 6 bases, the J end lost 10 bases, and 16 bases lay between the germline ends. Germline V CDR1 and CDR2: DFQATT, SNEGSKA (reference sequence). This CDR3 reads CSARGGLFQYF. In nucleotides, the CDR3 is TGCAGTGCCAGGGGGGGGTTATTTCAGTACTTC.

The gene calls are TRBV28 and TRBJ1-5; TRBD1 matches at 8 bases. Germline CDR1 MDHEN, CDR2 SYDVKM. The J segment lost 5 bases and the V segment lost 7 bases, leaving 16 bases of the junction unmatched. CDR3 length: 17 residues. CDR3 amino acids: CASTKPRQGASYQPQHF. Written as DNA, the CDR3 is TGTGCCAGCACCAAACCCCGCCAGGGGGCTTCTTATCAGCCCCAGCATTTT.

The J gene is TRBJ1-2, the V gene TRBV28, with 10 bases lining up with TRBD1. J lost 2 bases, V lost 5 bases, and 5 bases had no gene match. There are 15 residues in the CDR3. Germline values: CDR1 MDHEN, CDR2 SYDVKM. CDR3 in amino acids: CASSPDRGINYGYTF. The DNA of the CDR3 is TGTGCCAGCAGTCCGGACAGGGGGATCAACTATGGCTACACCTTC.

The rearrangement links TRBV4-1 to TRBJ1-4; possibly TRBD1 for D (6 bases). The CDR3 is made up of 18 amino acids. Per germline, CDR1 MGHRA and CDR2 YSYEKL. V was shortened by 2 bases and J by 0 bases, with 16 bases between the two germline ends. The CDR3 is CASSQKQGREATNEKLFF. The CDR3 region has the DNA TGCGCCAGCAGCCAAAAACAGGGAAGGGAAGCAACTAATGAAAAACTGTTTTTT.

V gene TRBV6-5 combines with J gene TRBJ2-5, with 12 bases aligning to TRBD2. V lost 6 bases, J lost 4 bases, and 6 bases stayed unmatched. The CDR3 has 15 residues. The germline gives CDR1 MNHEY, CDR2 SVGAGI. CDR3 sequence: CASSDEGLAGETQYF. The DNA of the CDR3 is TGTGCCAGCAGCGACGAGGGACTAGCGGGAGAGACCCAGTACTTC.

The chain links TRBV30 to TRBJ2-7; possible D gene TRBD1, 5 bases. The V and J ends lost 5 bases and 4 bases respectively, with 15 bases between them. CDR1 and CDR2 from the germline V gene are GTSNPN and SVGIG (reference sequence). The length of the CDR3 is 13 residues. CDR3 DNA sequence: TGTGCCTGGTCGACAGCCCCTATATACGAGCAGTACTTC. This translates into CAWSTAPIYEQYF.

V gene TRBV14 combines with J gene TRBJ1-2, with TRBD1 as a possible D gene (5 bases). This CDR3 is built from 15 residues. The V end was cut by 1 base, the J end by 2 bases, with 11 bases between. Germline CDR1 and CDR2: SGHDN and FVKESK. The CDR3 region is CASSQAPTVNYGYTF. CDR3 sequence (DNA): TGTGCCAGCAGCCAAGCCCCGACAGTGAACTATGGCTACACCTTC.

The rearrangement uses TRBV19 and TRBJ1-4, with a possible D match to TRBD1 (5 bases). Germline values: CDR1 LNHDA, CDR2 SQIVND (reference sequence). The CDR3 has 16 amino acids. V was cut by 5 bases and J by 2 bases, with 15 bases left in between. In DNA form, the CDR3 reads TGTGCCAGTAGTGTGAACGGGGCAGGGACTAATGAAAAACTGTTTTTT. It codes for CASSVNGAGTNEKLFF.

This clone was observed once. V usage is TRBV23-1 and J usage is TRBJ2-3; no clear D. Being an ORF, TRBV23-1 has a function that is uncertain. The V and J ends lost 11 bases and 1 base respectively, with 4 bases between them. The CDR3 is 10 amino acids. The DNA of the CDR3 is TGCGCCGAGGGCACAGATACGCAGTATTTT. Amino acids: CAEGTDTQYF.

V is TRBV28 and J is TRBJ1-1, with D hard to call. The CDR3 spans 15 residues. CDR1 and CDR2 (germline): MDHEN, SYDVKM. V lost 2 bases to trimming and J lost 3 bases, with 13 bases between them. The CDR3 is CASSLGFLKDTEAFF. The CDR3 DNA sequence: TGTGCCAGCAGTTTAGGGTTCCTCAAGGACACTGAAGCTTTCTTT.

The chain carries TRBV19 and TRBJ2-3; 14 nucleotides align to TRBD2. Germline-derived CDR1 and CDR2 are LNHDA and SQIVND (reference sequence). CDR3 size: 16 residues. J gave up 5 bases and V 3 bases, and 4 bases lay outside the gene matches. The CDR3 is CASSIPGLAGEDTQYF. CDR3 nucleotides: TGTGCCAGTAGTATTCCGGGACTAGCGGGAGAAGATACGCAGTATTTT.

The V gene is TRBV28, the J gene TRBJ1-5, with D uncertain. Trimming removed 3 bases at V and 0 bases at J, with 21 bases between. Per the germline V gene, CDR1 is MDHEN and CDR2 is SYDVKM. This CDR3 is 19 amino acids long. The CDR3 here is CASSFFFRRLLISNQPQHF. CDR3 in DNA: TGTGCCAGCAGTTTCTTTTTCCGACGGCTTCTCATTAGCAATCAGCCCCAGCATTTT.

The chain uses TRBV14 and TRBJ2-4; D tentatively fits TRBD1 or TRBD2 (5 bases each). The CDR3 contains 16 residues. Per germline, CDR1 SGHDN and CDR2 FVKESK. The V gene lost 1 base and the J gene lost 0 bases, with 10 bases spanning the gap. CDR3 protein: CASSQGGTLAKNIQYF. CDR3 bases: TGTGCCAGCAGCCAAGGAGGGACCCTAGCCAAAAACATTCAGTACTTC.

Here the CDR3 reads CASELQDNQPQHF. CDR3 DNA: TGTGCCAGCGAGTTGCAGGACAATCAGCCCCAGCATTTT. The J gene is TRBJ1-5, the V gene TRBV6-6; D is uncertain. Germline V gene sequence: CDR1 MNHNY, CDR2 SVGAGI (reference sequence). V was trimmed by 8 bases and J by 3 bases, leaving 11 bases between them. CDR3 length equals 13 residues.

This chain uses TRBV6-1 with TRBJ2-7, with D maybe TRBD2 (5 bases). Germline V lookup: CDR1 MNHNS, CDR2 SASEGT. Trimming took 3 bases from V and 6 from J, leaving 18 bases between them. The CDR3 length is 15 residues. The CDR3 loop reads CASSEVVGRSPEQYF. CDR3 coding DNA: TGTGCCAGCAGTGAGGTAGTTGGGAGATCCCCCGAGCAGTACTTC.

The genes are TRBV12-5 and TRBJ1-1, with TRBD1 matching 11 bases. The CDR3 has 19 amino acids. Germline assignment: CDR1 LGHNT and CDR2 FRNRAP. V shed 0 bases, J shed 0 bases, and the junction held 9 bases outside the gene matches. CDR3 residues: CASGLVLRDRGSVNTEAFF. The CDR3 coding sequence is TGTGCTAGTGGTTTGGTACTACGGGACAGGGGGTCGGTGAACACTGAAGCTTTCTTT.

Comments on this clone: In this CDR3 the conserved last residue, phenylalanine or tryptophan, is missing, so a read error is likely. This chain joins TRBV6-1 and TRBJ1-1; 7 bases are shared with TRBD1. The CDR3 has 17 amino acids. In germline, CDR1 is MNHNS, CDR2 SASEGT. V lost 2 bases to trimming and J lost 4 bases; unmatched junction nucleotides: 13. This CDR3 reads CASSESGQEVGGTEAFL. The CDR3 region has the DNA TGTGCCAGCAGTGAATCCGGACAGGAGGTTGGGGGCACTGAAGCTTTCCTT.

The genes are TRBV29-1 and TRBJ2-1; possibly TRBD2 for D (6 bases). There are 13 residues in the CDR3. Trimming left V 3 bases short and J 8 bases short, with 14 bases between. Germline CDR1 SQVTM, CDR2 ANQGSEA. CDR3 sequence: CSVDFRGWDEQFF. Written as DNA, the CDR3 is TGCAGCGTTGACTTCCGGGGGTGGGATGAGCAGTTCTTC.

CDR3 sequence (DNA): TGTGCCAGCAGTGGGACAGGGTCCCTCTACGAGCAGTACTTC. It is translated as CASSGTGSLYEQYF. The V call is TRBV6-6, the J call TRBJ2-7; TRBD1 aligns across 9 bases. Germline-derived CDR1 and CDR2 are MNHNY and SVGAGI (reference sequence). The CDR3 length is 14 residues. The trim removed 5 bases at V and 3 bases at J, leaving 5 bases unmatched.

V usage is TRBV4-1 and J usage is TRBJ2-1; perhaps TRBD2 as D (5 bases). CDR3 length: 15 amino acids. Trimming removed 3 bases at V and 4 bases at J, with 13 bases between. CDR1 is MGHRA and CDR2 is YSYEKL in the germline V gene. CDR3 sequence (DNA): TGCGCCAGCAGCCAGTTGGGAGCCCCATACAATGAGCAGTTCTTC. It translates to CASSQLGAPYNEQFF.

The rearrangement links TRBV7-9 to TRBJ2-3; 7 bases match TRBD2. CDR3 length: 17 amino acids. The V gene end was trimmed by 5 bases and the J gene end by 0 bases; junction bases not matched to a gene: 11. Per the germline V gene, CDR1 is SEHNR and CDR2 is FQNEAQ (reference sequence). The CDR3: CASSITTGTISTDTQYF. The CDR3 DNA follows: TGTGCCAGCAGCATAACAACCGGGACTATTAGCACAGATACGCAGTATTTT.

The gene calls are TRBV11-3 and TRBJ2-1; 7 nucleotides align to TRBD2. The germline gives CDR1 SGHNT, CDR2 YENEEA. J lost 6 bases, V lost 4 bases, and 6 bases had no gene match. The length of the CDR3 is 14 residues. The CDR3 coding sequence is TGTGCCAGCAGCTCCGGGGGGACCCTCAATGAGCAGTTCTTC. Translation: CASSSGGTLNEQFF. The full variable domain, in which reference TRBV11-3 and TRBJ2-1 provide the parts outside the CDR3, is EAGVVQSPRYKIIEKKQPVAFWCNPISGHNTLYWYLQNLGQGPELLIRYENEEAVDDSQLPKDRFSAERLKGVDSTLKIQPAELGDSAVYLCASSSGGTLNEQFFGPGTRLTVL.

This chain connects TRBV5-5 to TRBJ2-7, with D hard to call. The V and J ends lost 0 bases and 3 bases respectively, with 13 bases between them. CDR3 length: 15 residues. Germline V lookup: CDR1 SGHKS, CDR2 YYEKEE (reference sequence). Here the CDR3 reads CASSLEDTYFYEQYF. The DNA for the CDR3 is TGTGCCAGCAGCTTGGAGGATACCTATTTCTACGAGCAGTACTTC.